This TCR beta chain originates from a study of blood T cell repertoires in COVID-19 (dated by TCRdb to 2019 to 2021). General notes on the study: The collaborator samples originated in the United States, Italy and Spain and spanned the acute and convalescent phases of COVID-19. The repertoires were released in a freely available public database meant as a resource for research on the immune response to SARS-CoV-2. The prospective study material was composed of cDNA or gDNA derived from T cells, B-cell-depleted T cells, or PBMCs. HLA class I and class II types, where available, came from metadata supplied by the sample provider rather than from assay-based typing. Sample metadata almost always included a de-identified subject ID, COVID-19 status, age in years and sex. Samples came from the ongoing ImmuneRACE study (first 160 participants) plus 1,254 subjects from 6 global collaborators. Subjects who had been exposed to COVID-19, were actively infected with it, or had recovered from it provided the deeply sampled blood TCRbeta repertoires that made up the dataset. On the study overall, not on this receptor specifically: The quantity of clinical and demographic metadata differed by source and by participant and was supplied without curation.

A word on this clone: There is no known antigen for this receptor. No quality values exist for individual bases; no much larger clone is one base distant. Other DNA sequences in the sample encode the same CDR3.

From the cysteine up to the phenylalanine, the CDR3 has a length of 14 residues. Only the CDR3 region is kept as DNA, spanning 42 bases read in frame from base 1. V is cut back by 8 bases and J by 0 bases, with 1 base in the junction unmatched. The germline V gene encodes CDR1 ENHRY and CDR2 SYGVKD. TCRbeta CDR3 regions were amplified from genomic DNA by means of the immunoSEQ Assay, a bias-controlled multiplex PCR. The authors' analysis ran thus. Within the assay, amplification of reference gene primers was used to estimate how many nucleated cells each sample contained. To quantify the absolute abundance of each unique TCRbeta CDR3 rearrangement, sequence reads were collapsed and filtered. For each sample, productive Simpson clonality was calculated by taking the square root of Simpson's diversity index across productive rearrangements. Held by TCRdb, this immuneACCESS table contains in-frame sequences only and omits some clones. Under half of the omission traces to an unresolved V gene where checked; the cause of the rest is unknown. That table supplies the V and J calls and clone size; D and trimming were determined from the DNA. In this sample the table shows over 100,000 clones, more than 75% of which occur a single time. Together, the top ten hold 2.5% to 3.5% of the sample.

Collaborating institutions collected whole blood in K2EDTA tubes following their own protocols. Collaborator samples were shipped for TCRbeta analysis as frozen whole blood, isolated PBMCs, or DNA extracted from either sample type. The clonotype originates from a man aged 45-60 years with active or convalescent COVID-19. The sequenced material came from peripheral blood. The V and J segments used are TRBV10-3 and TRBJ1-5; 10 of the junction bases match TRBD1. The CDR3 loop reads CAIGTGDSNQPQHF. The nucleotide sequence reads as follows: TGTGCCATCGGGACAGGGGATAGCAATCAGCCCCAGCATTTT.